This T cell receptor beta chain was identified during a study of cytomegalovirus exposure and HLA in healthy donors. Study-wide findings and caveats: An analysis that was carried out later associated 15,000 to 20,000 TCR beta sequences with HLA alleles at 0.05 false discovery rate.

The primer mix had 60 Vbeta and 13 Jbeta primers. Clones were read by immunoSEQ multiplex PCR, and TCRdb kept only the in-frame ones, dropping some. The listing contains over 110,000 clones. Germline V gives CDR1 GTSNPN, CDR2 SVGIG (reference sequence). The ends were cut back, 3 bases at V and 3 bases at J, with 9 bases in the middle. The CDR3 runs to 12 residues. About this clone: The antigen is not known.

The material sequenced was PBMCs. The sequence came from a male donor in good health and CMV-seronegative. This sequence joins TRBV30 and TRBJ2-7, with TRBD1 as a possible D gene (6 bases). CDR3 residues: CAWSKQGYEQYF. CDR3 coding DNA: TGTGCCTGGAGCAAACAGGGCTACGAGCAGTACTTC.